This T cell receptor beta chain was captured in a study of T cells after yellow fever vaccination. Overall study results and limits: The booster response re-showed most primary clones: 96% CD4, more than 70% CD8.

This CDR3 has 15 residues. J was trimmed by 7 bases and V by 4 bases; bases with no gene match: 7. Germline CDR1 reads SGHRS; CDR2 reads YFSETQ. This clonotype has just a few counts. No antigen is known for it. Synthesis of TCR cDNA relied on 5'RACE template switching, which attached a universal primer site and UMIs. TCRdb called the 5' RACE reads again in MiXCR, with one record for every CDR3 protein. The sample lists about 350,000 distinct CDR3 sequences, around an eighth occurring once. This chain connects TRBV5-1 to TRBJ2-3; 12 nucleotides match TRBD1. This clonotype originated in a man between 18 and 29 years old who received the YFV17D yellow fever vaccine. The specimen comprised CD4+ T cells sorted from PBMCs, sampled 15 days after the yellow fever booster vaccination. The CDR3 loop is CASSGGTGGSNTQYF. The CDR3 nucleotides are TGCGCCAGCAGCGGAGGGACAGGGGGCAGCAATACGCAGTATTTT.